These 20 T cell receptor beta chains originate from one sample sequenced in a study of a mutant IDH1 vaccine in newly diagnosed glioma. The assay was immunoSEQ multiplex PCR, and TCRdb's table has in-frame clones only and misses some. The sample records approximately 35,000 clones, around 89% being singletons. Time point defined: week 23, last vaccination. The investigators gave 300 ug of mutant IDH1 20-mer peptide in each vaccine dose, together with topical imiquimod. For these receptors, no antigen is known. The input for sequencing was PBMCs, taken from a glioma patient whose treatment included an IDH1 peptide vaccine. The origin of the receptors is a man aged 40-49 years with glioma.

This chain connects TRBV19 to TRBJ1-5, with TRBD1 matching over 10 bases. The germline CDR1 and CDR2 sequences are LNHDA and SQIVND (reference sequence). V lost 5 bases, J lost 6 bases, and 10 bases stayed unmatched. The CDR3 loop spans 16 amino acids. CDR3 nucleotide sequence: TGTGCCAGTAGTCTACAGACAGGGGGCATCGGTCAGCCCCAGCATTTT. Protein: CASSLQTGGIGQPQHF. Full variable domain (rest looked up from reference TRBV19 and TRBJ1-5): DGGITQSPKYLFRKEGQNVTLSCEQNLNHDAMYWYRQDPGQGLRLIYYSQIVNDFQKGDIAEGYSVSREKKESFPLTVTSAQKNPTAFYLCASSLQTGGIGQPQHFGDGTRLSIL.

The V gene is TRBV5-6, the J gene TRBJ1-2; tentatively, D is TRBD1 (5 bases). V was pared by 3 bases and J by 4 bases, with 13 bases between. The germline V gene encodes CDR1 SGHDT and CDR2 YYEEEE. There are 14 residues in the CDR3. The CDR3 DNA reads TGTGCCAGCAGCTCGGGACGGCCGCTCTATGGCTACACCTTC. It yields the protein CASSSGRPLYGYTF.

The CDR3 spells CASSYPGGYTF. The DNA of the CDR3 is TGTGCCAGCAGCTACCCGGGAGGCTACACCTTC. The chain has TRBV6-5 and TRBJ1-2; no clear D gene. The CDR3 covers 11 residues. V lost 6 bases and J lost 8, with 10 bases in between. From germline, CDR1 is MNHEY and CDR2 SVGAGI.

This clone was seen only a few times. The gene calls are TRBV29-1 and TRBJ2-1; 8 nucleotides line up with TRBD2. The V segment lost 6 bases and the J segment 0 bases; nucleotides outside the gene matches: 7. The CDR3 is made up of 15 amino acids. The germline gives CDR1 SQVTM, CDR2 ANQGSEA. The CDR3 loop is CSVGPGGGSYNEQFF. For the CDR3, the DNA is TGCAGCGTAGGTCCGGGAGGGGGCTCCTACAATGAGCAGTTCTTC.

In its sample, this clone was seen a few times. The V and J genes are TRBV6-5 and TRBJ1-1, with D unresolved. Trimming removed 2 bases at V and 2 bases at J, with 9 bases between. The germline gives CDR1 MNHEY, CDR2 SVGAGI. This CDR3 has 14 amino acids. The CDR3: CASSYGSDNTEAFF. In DNA form, the CDR3 reads TGTGCCAGCAGTTACGGATCAGACAACACTGAAGCTTTCTTT.

The V gene is TRBV29-1, the J gene TRBJ2-1; D call uncertain. V was cut by 3 bases and J by 4 bases, with 4 bases left in between. The germline V gene encodes CDR1 SQVTM and CDR2 ANQGSEA. The CDR3 totals 11 residues. CDR3 region: CSVDRYNEQFF. As DNA, the CDR3 is TGCAGCGTTGATAGGTACAATGAGCAGTTCTTC.

The CDR3 nucleotides are TGTGCCAGCAGTGAATCAGGGAGGGGCGAGCAGTACTTC. This sequence encodes CASSESGRGEQYF. This chain links TRBV6-1 with TRBJ2-7; 7 positions match TRBD2. The CDR3 consists of 13 residues. Germline CDR1 is MNHNS and CDR2 is SASEGT. J gave up 6 bases and V 2 bases, and 4 bases lay outside the gene matches.

This chain connects TRBV10-1 to TRBJ1-2; unclear D gene. The CDR3 length is 19 residues. Trimming took off 1 base at V and 6 bases at J, with 27 bases between the two ends. From germline, CDR1 is WNHNN and CDR2 SYGVQD (reference sequence). The CDR3: CASSELLSRPLSCTDGYTF. DNA of the CDR3: TGCGCCAGCAGTGAGTTACTTTCGAGGCCACTCTCTTGCACGGATGGCTACACCTTC.

The genes are TRBV28 and TRBJ2-1; 7 bases fit TRBD1. Germline V gives CDR1 MDHEN, CDR2 SYDVKM. The ends lost 5 bases at V and 4 bases at J; junction bases unmatched: 8. The CDR3 sequence is 15 residues long. The DNA of the CDR3 is TGTGCCAGCAGTGCCGACAGGGACGTGTACAATGAGCAGTTCTTC. Translated: CASSADRDVYNEQFF. The full variable domain, completed using reference TRBV28 and TRBJ2-1, is DVKVTQSSRYLVKRTGEKVFLECVQDMDHENMFWYRQDPGLGLRLIYFSYDVKMKEKGDIPEGYSVSREKKERFSLILESASTNQTSMYLCASSADRDVYNEQFFGPGTRLTVL.

The rearrangement joins TRBV5-1 to TRBJ1-1; D is undetermined. V gave up 7 bases and J gave up 2 bases, with 15 bases separating them. CDR3 length: 14 residues. The germline V gene encodes CDR1 SGHRS and CDR2 YFSETQ. DNA for the CDR3: TGCGCCAGCTCACACAACAGCAAAAACACTGAAGCTTTCTTT. Translating it yields CASSHNSKNTEAFF.

The chain combines TRBV18 with TRBJ2-1; 7 bases are shared with TRBD2. The germline V gene encodes CDR1 KGHSH and CDR2 LQKENI. The CDR3 sequence is 15 residues long. The V segment lost 3 bases and the J segment 5 bases; nucleotides outside the gene matches: 7. The chain's CDR3 is CASSPYVSGDNEQFF. CDR3 DNA: TGTGCCAGCTCACCTTATGTGAGCGGGGACAATGAGCAGTTCTTC.

This clone occurred a few times. The genes are TRBV6-4 and TRBJ2-1; 11 positions agree with TRBD2. V lost 4 bases to trimming and J lost 9 bases; unmatched junction nucleotides: 11. In germline, CDR1 is MRHNA, CDR2 SNTAGT. The CDR3 sequence is 16 residues long. CDR3 sequence (DNA): TGTGCCAGCAGTGTTACCGGGACTAGCGGCGGGGGTGAGCAGTTCTTC. Translated, it gives CASSVTGTSGGGEQFF.

The chain uses TRBV7-9 and TRBJ2-7, with D uncertain. Germline V gene lookup returns CDR1 SEHNR and CDR2 FQNEAQ (reference sequence). V lost 3 bases and J 3 bases, leaving 6 bases between the germline ends. The CDR3 has 12 residues. The CDR3 DNA reads TGTGCCAGCAGCTTCGGCAGCTACGAGCAGTACTTC. Translating gives CASSFGSYEQYF.

This rearrangement joins TRBV4-1 to TRBJ2-7; possible D gene TRBD1, 6 bases. The germline V gene has CDR1 MGHRA and CDR2 YSYEKL. The CDR3 totals 14 residues. The germline V and J ends were trimmed by 6 bases and 0 bases, with 12 bases remaining between them. The CDR3 DNA reads as TGCGCCAGCAGTCGGGACACCAGCTCCTACGAGCAGTACTTC. Amino acid sequence: CASSRDTSSYEQYF.

The gene calls are TRBV6-1 and TRBJ2-6; D gene unclear. Germline CDR1 MNHNS, CDR2 SASEGT. Trimming removed 4 bases at V and 0 bases at J, with 4 bases between. The CDR3 totals 14 residues. CDR3 region: CASSVTSGANVLTF. The CDR3 DNA sequence: TGTGCCAGCAGTGTCACCTCTGGGGCCAACGTCCTGACTTTC.

The rearrangement uses TRBV9 and TRBJ2-5, with 9 nucleotides matching TRBD1. The CDR3 runs 16 residues. The ends lost 3 bases at V and 3 bases at J; junction bases unmatched: 9. Per germline, CDR1 SGDLS and CDR2 YYNGEE. The CDR3 DNA is TGTGCCAGCAGCGCGGGACAGGGACTGGCGAAAGAGACCCAGTACTTC. As protein: CASSAGQGLAKETQYF.

The chain links TRBV7-2 to TRBJ1-1; 9 nucleotides agree with TRBD1. The V gene end was trimmed by 6 bases and the J gene end by 5 bases; junction bases not matched to a gene: 7. Germline V gene sequence: CDR1 SGHTA, CDR2 FQGNSA. The CDR3 is 14 residues long. Here the CDR3 reads CASRRPGQGTEAFF. DNA for the CDR3: TGTGCCAGCAGGAGACCGGGACAGGGTACTGAAGCTTTCTTT. Complete variable domain (other parts from reference TRBV7-2 and TRBJ1-1): GAGVSQSPSNKVTEKGKDVELRCDPISGHTALYWYRQSLGQGLEFLIYFQGNSAPDKSGLPSDRFSAERTGGSVSTLTIQRTQQEDSAVYLCASRRPGQGTEAFFGQGTRLTVV.

The V call is TRBV7-3, the J call TRBJ2-2; 8 nucleotides match TRBD1. The length of the CDR3 is 14 residues. In germline, CDR1 is SGHTA, CDR2 FQGTGA. The V segment lost 4 bases and the J segment 7 bases; nucleotides outside the gene matches: 5. This chain's CDR3 is CASSSTGGNGELFF. The CDR3 region has the DNA TGTGCCAGCAGCTCAACAGGGGGTAACGGGGAGCTGTTTTTT.

The V and J genes are TRBV14 and TRBJ1-4; D not certain. Germline CDR1 reads SGHDN; CDR2 reads FVKESK. The CDR3 sequence is 15 residues long. Trimming pared 5 bases from V and 7 bases from J, leaving 17 bases between. The CDR3 DNA sequence: TGTGCCAGCAGCTCCCGACCCTTCCCTGGTGAAAAACTGTTTTTT. It translates to CASSSRPFPGEKLFF.

The V gene is TRBV7-9, the J gene TRBJ2-3; D gene uncertain. Germline V gives CDR1 SEHNR, CDR2 FQNEAQ (reference sequence). CDR3 length equals 14 residues. Deletions cut 3 bases from V and 5 bases from J, with 12 bases between. The CDR3 sequence: CASSLTQDVDTQYF. For the CDR3, the DNA is TGTGCCAGCAGCTTGACCCAGGACGTAGATACGCAGTATTTT. The entire variable domain, with the rest obtained from reference TRBV7-9 and TRBJ2-3, is as follows: DTGVSQNPRHKITKRGQNVTFRCDPISEHNRLYWYRQTLGQGPEFLTYFQNEAQLEKSRLLSDRFSAERPKGSFSTLEIQRTEQGDSAMYLCASSLTQDVDTQYFGPGTRLTVL.